This T cell receptor (beta chain) was documented in a study of T cells after posttransplantation cyclophosphamide. The table came from immunoSEQ multiplex PCR; TCRdb's copy has only in-frame clones and leaves some out. The data show around 13,000 clones, around 81% seen once. The TCR originated in a man in his forties or fifties in good health, CMV-negative, and a related stem cell transplant donor. Sequences were obtained from memory CD4+ T cells sorted from PBMCs.

In DNA form, the CDR3 reads TGTGCCAGCAGCGCCCAGGGAAACACTGAAGCTTTCTTT. It translates to CASSAQGNTEAFF. V is TRBV7-9 and J is TRBJ1-1; D possibly corresponds to TRBD1 (5 bases). Trimming took off 5 bases at V and 2 bases at J, with 9 bases between the two ends. The germline CDR1 and CDR2 sequences are SEHNR and FQNEAQ (reference sequence). The length of the CDR3 is 13 residues.